This T cell receptor (beta chain) emerged from a study of blood T cell repertoires in COVID-19. The protocol was immunoSEQ multiplex PCR, while the TCRdb copy is restricted to in-frame clones and leaves out a portion. The sample contains 150,000 to 200,000 clones, roughly 74% of which appear only once. This CDR3 spans 13 amino acids. Germline loops: CDR1 MDHEN, CDR2 SYDVKM. V shed 5 bases and J shed 2 bases, with 9 bases lying between them. The chain recombines TRBV28 with TRBJ2-5; D is possibly TRBD2 (5 bases). The sequenced sample was peripheral blood. This TCR derives from a woman older than 75 with acute or convalescent COVID-19. CDR3 in amino acids: CASSRTVQETQYF. CDR3 nucleotides: TGTGCCAGCAGTCGGACTGTTCAAGAGACCCAGTACTTC.